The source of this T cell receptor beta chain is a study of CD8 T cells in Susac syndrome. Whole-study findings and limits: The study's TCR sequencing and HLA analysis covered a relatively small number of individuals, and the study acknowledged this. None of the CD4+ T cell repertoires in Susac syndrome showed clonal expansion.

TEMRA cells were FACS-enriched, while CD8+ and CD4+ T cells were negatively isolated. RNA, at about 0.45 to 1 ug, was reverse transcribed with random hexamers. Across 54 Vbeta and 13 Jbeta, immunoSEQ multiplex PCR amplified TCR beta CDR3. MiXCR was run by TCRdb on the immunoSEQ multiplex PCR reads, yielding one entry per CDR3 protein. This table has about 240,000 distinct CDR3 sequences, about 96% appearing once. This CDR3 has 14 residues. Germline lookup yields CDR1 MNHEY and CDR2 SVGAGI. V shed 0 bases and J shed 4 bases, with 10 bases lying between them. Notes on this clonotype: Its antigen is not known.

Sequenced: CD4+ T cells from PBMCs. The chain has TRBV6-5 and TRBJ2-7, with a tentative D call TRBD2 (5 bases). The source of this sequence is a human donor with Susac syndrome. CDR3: CASSYSFGGYEQYF. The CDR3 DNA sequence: TGTGCCAGCAGTTACTCCTTCGGCGGGTACGAGCAGTACTTC.